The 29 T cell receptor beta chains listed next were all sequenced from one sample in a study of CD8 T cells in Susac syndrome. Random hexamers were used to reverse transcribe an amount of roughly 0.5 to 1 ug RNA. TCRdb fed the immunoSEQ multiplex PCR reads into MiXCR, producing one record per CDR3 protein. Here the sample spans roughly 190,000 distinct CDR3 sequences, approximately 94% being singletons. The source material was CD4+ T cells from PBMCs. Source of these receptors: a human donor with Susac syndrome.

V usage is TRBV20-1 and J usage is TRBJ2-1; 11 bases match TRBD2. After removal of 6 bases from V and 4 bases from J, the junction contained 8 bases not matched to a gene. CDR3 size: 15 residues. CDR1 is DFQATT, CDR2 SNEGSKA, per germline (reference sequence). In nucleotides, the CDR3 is TGCAGTGCAATCCATAGCGGGGGGGTATACAATGAGCAGTTCTTC. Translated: CSAIHSGGVYNEQFF.

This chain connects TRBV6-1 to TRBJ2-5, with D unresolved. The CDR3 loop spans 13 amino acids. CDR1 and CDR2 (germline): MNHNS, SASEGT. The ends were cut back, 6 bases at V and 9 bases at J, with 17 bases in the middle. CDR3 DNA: TGTGCCAGCAGCGCGGACCTAAACGTACCCCAGTACTTC. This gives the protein CASSADLNVPQYF.

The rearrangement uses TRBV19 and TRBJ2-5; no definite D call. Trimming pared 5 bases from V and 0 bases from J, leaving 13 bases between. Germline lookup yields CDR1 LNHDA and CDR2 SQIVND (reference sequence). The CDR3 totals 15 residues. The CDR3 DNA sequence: TGTGCCAGTAGTCTACGGACCACGTACCAAGAGACCCAGTACTTC. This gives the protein CASSLRTTYQETQYF.

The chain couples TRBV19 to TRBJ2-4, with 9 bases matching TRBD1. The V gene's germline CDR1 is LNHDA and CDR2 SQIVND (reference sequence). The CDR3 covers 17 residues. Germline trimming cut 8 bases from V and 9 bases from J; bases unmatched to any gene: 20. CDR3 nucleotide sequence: TGTGCCAGTGCCCCCGGGACAGGGTTAACAGGCCCAGTCATTCAGTACTTC. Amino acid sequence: CASAPGTGLTGPVIQYF.

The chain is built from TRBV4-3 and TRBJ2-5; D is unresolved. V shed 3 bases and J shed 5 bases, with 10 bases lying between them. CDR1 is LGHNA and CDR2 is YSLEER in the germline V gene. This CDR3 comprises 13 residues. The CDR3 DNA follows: TGCGCCAGCAGCCAGGACCGGAAGGAGACCCAGTACTTC. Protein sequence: CASSQDRKETQYF.

This chain's CDR3 is CASSQLRTGPYEQYF. The CDR3 DNA is TGCGCCAGCAGTCAATTAAGGACAGGACCCTACGAGCAGTACTTC. The chain uses TRBV23-1 and TRBJ2-7; 7 bases line up with TRBD1. TRBV23-1 is sorted into the ORF group, with uncertain function. This CDR3 has 15 residues. V lost 1 base to trimming and J lost 2 bases; unmatched junction nucleotides: 5.

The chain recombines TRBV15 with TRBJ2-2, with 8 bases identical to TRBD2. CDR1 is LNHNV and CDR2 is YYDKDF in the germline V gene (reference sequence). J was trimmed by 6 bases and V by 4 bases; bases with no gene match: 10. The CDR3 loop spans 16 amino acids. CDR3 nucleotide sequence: TGTGCCACCAGCACAGGCGCGGGGGGCTCGGCCGGGGAGCTGTTTTTT. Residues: CATSTGAGGSAGELFF.

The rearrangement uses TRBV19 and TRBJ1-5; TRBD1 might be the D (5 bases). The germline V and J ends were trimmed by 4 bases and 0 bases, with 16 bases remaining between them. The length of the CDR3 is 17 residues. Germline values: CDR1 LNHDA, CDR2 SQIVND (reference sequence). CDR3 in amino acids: CASSSGGGMFSNQPQHF. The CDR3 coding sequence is TGTGCCAGTAGTAGTGGCGGGGGGATGTTTAGCAATCAGCCCCAGCATTTT.

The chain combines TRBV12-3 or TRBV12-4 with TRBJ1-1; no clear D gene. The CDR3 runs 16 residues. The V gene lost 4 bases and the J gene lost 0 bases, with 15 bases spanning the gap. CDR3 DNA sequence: TGTGCCAGCAGTTCGGGCGGCCTGGCAATGAACACTGAAGCTTTCTTT. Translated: CASSSGGLAMNTEAFF.

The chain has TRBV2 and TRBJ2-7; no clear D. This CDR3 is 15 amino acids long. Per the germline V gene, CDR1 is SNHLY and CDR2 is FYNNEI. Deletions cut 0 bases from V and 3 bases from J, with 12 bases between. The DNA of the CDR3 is TGTGCCAGCAGTGAAGCTAGGGTCTTGGGCTACGAGCAGTACTTC. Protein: CASSEARVLGYEQYF.

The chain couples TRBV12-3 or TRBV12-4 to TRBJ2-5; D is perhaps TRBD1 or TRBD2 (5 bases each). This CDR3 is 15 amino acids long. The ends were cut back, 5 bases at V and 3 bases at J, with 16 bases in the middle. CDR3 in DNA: TGTGCCAGCAGTCTACTCGGGACGTATAAAGAGACCCAGTACTTC. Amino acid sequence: CASSLLGTYKETQYF.

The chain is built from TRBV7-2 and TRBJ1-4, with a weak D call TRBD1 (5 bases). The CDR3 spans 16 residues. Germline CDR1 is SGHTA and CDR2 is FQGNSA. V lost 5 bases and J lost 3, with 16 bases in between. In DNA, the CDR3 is TGTGCCAGCAGCAAACAACCGGGGCATTCTAATGAAAAACTGTTTTTT. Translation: CASSKQPGHSNEKLFF.

The CDR3 DNA is TGCAGTGCTAGACACAGGACCCACGGCTACACCTTC. Translating gives CSARHRTHGYTF. This chain connects TRBV20-1 to TRBJ1-2; perhaps TRBD1 as D (5 bases). The V end lost 2 bases, the J end lost 8 bases, and 12 bases lay between the germline ends. This CDR3 is built from 12 residues. Germline CDR1 DFQATT, CDR2 SNEGSKA (reference sequence).

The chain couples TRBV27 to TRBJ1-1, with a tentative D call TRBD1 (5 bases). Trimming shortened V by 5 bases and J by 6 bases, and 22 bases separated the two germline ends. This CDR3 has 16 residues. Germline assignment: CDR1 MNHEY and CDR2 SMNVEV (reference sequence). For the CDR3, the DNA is TGTGCCAGCAGTCGGAGAACCCTTCAGGGTACCCCTGAAGCTTTCTTT. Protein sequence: CASSRRTLQGTPEAFF.

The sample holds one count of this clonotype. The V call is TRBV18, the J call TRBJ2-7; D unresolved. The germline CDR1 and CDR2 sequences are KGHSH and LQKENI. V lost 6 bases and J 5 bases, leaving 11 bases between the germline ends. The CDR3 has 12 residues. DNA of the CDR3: TGTGCCAGCTCCCTCAACGCCCACGAGCAGTACTTC. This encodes CASSLNAHEQYF.

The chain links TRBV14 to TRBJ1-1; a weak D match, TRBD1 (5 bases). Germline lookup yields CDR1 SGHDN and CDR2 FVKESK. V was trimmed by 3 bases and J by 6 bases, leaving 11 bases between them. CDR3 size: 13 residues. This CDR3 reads CASSHSGGPEAFF. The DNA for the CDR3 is TGTGCCAGCAGCCATTCTGGGGGTCCTGAAGCTTTCTTT.

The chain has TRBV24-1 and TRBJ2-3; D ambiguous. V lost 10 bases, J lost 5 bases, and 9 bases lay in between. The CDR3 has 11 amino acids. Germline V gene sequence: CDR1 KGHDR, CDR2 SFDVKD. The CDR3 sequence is CATENQDTQYF. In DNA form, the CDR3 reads TGTGCCACAGAGAACCAAGATACGCAGTATTTT.

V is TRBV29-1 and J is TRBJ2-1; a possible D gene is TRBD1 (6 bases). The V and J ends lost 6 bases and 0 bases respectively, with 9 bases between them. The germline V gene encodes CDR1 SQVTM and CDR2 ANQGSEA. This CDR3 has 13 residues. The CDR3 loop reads CSVQGDSYNEQFF. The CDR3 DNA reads TGCAGCGTACAGGGTGACTCCTACAATGAGCAGTTCTTC.

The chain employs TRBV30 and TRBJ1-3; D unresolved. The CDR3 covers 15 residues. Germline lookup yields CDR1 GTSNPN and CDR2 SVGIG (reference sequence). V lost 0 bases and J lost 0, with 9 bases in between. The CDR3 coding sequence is TGTGCCTGGAGTGTATGGCGTTCCTCTGGAAACACCATATATTTT. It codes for CAWSVWRSSGNTIYF.

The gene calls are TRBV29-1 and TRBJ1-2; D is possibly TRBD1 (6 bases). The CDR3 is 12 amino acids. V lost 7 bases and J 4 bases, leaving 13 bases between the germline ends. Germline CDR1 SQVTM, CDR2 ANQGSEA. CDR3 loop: CSADTGIYGYTF. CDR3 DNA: TGCAGCGCAGATACAGGGATCTATGGCTACACCTTC.

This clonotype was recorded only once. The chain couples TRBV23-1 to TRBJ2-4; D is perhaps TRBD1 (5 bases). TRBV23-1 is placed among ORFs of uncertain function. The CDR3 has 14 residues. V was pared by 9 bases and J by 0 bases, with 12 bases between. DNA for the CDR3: TGCGCCAGGCAGATCAGGGCAGCCAAAAACATTCAGTACTTC. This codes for CARQIRAAKNIQYF.

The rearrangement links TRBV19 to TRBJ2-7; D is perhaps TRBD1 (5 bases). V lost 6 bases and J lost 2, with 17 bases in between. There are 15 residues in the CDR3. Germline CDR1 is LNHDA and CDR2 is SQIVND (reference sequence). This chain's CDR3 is CASSLTPTVPYEQYF. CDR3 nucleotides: TGTGCCAGTAGCCTTACCCCGACAGTGCCCTACGAGCAGTACTTC. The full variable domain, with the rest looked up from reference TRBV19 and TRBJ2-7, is DGGITQSPKYLFRKEGQNVTLSCEQNLNHDAMYWYRQDPGQGLRLIYYSQIVNDFQKGDIAEGYSVSREKKESFPLTVTSAQKNPTAFYLCASSLTPTVPYEQYFGPGTRLTVT.

The CDR3 sequence is CASSLVNNSPLHF. CDR3 sequence (DNA): TGTGCCAGCAGCTTGGTAAATAATTCACCCCTCCACTTT. The chain has TRBV7-8 and TRBJ1-6; no firm D call. The germline V gene has CDR1 SGHVS and CDR2 FQNEAQ. V lost 3 bases, J lost 5 bases, and 5 bases lay in between. The CDR3 has 13 residues.

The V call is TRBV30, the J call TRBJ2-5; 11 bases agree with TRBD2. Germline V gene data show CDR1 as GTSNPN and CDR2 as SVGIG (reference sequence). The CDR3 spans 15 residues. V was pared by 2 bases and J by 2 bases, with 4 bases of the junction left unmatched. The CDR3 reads CAWSLAGGRQETQYF. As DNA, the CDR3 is TGTGCCTGGAGTTTAGCGGGGGGGAGACAAGAGACCCAGTACTTC.

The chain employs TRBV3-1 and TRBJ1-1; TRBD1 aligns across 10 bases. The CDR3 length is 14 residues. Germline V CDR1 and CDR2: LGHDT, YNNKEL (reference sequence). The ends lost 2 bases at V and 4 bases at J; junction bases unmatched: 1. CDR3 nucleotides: TGTGCCAGCAGCCAACGGGACAGGGGCACTGAAGCTTTCTTT. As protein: CASSQRDRGTEAFF. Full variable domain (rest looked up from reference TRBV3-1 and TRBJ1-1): DTAVSQTPKYLVTQMGNDKSIKCEQNLGHDTMYWYKQDSKKFLKIMFSYNNKELIINETVPNRFSPKSPDKAHLNLHINSLELGDSAVYFCASSQRDRGTEAFFGQGTRLTVV.

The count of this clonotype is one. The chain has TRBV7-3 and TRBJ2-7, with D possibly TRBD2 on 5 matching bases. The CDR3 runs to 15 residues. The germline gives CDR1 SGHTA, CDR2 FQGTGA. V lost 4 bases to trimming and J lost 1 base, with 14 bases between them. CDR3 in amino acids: CASSSHIGDSYEQYF. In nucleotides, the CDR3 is TGTGCCAGCAGCTCCCACATCGGGGATTCCTACGAGCAGTACTTC.

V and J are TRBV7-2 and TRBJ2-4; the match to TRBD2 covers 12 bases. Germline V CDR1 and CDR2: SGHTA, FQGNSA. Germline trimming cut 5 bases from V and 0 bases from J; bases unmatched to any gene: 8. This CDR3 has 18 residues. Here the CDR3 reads CASSHRLAGDLAKNIQYF. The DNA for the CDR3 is TGTGCCAGCAGCCACAGACTAGCGGGGGACCTAGCCAAAAACATTCAGTACTTC.

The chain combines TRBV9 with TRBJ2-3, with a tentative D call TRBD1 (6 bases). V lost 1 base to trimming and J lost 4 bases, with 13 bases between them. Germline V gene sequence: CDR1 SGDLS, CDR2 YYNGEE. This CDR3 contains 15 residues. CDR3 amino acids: CASSVIPTGSDTQYF. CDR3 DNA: TGTGCCAGCAGCGTAATTCCTACAGGGTCAGATACGCAGTATTTT.

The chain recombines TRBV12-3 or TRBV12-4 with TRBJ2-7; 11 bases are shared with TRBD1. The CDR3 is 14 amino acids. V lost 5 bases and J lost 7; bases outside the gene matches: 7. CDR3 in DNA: TGTGCCAGCAGTGCGGACAGGGGGCGCCGGGAGCAGTACTTC. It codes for CASSADRGRREQYF.